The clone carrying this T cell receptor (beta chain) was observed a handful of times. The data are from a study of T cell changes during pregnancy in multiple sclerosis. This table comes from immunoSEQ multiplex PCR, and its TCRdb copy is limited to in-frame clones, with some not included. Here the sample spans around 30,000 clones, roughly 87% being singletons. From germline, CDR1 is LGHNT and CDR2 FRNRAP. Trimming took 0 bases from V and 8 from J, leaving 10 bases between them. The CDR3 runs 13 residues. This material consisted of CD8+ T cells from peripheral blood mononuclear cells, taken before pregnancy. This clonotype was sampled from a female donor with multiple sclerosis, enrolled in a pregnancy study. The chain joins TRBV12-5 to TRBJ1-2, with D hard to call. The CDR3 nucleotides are TGTGCTAGTGGTTTGGTAGATAGAGGGGGCTACACCTTC. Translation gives CASGLVDRGGYTF.